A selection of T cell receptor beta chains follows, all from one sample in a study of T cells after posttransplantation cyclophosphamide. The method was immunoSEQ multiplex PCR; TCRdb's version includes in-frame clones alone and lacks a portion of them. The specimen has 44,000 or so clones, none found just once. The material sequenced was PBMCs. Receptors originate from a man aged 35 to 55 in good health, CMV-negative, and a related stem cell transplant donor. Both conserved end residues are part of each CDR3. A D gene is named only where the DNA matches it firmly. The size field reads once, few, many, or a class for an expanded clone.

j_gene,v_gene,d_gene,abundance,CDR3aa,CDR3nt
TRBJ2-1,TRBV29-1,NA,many,CSVARTFGSYNEQFF,TGCAGCGTCGCGAGGACTTTTGGCTCCTACAATGAGCAGTTCTTC
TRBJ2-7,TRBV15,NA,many,CATSREGGYRYEQYF,TGTGCCACCAGCAGAGAAGGGGGATATAGGTACGAGCAGTACTTC
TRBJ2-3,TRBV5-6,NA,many,CASSLAGGSTDTQYF,TGTGCCAGCAGCTTGGCTGGCGGTAGCACAGATACGCAGTATTTT
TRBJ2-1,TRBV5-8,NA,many,CASSLATGSYNEQFF,TGTGCCAGCAGCCTGGCGACAGGCTCCTACAATGAGCAGTTCTTC
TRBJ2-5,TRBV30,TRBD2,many,CAWSVRGLAGGGETQYF,TGTGCCTGGAGTGTACGGGGACTAGCGGGAGGCGGGGAGACCCAGTACTTC
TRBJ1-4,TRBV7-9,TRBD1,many,CASSEGQDNEKLFF,TGTGCCAGCAGCGAGGGACAGGATAATGAAAAACTGTTTTTT
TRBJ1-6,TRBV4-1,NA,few,CASSQVGGSGSPLHF,TGCGCCAGCAGCCAAGTGGGAGGATCGGGATCACCCCTCCACTTT
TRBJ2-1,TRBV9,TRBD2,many,CASSVGAGVGDEQFF,TGTGCCAGCAGCGTAGGGGCGGGAGTTGGCGATGAGCAGTTCTTC
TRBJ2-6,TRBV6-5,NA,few,CASSESGGANVLTF,TGTGCCAGCAGTGAGTCGGGAGGGGCCAACGTCCTGACTTTC
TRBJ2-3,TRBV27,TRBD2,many,CASSRDTSGYSTDTQYF,TGTGCCAGCAGCCGAGATACTAGCGGGTATAGCACAGATACGCAGTATTTT
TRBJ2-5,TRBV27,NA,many,CASRTFLKGNQETQYF,TGTGCCAGCAGGACCTTTCTTAAGGGGAACCAAGAGACCCAGTACTTC
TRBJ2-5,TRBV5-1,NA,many,CASSLEGRQETQYF,TGCGCCAGCAGCTTGGAAGGGAGGCAAGAGACCCAGTACTTC
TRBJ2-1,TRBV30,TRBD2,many,CAWSVAGGYNEQFF,TGTGCCTGGAGTGTAGCGGGGGGCTACAATGAGCAGTTCTTC
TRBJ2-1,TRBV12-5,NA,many,CASGPGDGYNEQFF,TGTGCTAGTGGTCCCGGGGATGGTTACAATGAGCAGTTCTTC
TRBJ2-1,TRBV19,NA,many,CASSIGRGSFYNEQFF,TGTGCCAGTAGTATAGGGAGGGGTAGCTTCTACAATGAGCAGTTCTTC
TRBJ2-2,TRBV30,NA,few,CARRQPTEELFF,TGTGCCCGCCGACAGCCTACCGAGGAGCTGTTTTTT
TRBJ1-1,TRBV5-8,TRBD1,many,CASSWWPGTGGAGTEAFF,TGTGCCAGCAGCTGGTGGCCCGGGACAGGGGGCGCTGGCACTGAAGCTTTCTTT
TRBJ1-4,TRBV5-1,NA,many,CASSLGTATNEKLFF,TGCGCCAGCAGCTTGGGAACAGCAACTAATGAAAAACTGTTTTTT
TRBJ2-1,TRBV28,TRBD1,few,CASRLRDRSYNEQFF,TGTGCCAGCAGACTCCGGGACAGGTCCTACAATGAGCAGTTCTTC
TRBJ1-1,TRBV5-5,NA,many,CASSTATGGWSEAFF,TGTGCCAGCAGCACCGCGACAGGCGGATGGTCTGAAGCTTTCTTT
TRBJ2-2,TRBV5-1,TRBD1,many,CASSTGQGAVGELFF,TGCGCCAGCAGCACCGGACAGGGGGCGGTCGGGGAGCTGTTTTTT
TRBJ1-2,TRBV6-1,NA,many,CASSDTVRGSYTF,TGTGCCAGCAGTGATACAGTGCGGGGAAGCTACACCTTC
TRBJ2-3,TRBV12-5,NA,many,CASGFGSRDTDTQYF,TGTGCTAGTGGTTTCGGGAGCAGAGACACAGATACGCAGTATTTT
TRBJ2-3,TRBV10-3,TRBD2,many,CATETSGRGYGTDTQYF,TGTGCCACCGAGACTAGCGGGAGAGGATACGGCACAGATACGCAGTATTTT
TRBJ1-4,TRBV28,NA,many,CASSLGRPNEKLFF,TGTGCCAGCAGTTTAGGGAGACCTAATGAAAAACTGTTTTTT
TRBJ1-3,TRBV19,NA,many,CATVTRMPGAGNTIYF,TGTGCCACCGTGACTCGTATGCCAGGGGCCGGAAACACCATATATTTT
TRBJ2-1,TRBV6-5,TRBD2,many,CASSLPATAGGEQFF,TGTGCCAGCAGTTTACCGGCCACGGCGGGAGGTGAGCAGTTCTTC
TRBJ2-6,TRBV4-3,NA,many,CASSQSGSGANVLTF,TGCGCCAGCAGCCAATCGGGCTCTGGGGCCAACGTCCTGACTTTC
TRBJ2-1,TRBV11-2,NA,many,CASSLGSSYNEQFF,TGTGCCAGCAGCTTAGGCAGTTCCTACAATGAGCAGTTCTTC
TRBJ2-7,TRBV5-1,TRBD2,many,CASSLDAGGGYEQYF,TGCGCCAGCAGCTTGGATGCGGGAGGTGGCTACGAGCAGTACTTC
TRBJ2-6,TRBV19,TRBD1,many,CASSIPGQGPSGANVLTF,TGTGCCAGTAGTATTCCGGGACAGGGACCCTCTGGGGCCAACGTCCTGACTTTC
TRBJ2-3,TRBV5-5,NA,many,CASSLMEDTQYF,TGTGCCAGCAGCTTGATGGAGGATACGCAGTATTTT
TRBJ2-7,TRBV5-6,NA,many,CASSFLFLGPQYEQYF,TGTGCCAGCAGCTTTTTATTCCTCGGCCCACAGTACGAGCAGTACTTC
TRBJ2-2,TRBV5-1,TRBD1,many,CASSFGQGTGELFF,TGCGCCAGCAGCTTCGGACAGGGCACCGGGGAGCTGTTTTTT
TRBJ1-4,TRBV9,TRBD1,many,CASSGGGTGGAELFF,TGTGCCAGCAGTGGCGGGGGGACAGGGGGCGCGGAACTGTTTTTT
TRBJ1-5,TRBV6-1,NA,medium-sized,CASSEAQERPQHF,TGTGCCAGCAGTGAAGCGCAAGAGCGGCCCCAGCATTTT
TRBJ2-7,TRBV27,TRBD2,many,CASSLIPRASGRGYEQYF,TGTGCCAGCAGTTTAATCCCTCGGGCTAGCGGGAGAGGCTACGAGCAGTACTTC
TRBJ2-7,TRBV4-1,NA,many,CASSQASWHQSSYEQYF,TGCGCCAGCAGCCAAGCTAGTTGGCACCAGAGCTCCTACGAGCAGTACTTC
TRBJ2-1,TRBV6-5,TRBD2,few,CASSLTSGRVNEQFF,TGTGCCAGCAGCCTCACTAGCGGGAGGGTCAATGAGCAGTTCTTC
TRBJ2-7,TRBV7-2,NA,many,CASRSAYEQYF,TGTGCCAGCAGGTCCGCCTACGAGCAGTACTTC
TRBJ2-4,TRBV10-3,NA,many,CAISDLAKNIQYF,TGTGCCATCAGTGACCTAGCCAAAAACATTCAGTACTTC
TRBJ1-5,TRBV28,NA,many,CASSLRQWQPQHF,TGTGCCAGCAGTCTCAGACAGTGGCAGCCCCAGCATTTT